This is a list of T cell receptor beta chains from one sample in a study of blood T cells in healthy people across ages. TCRdb reprocessed the 5' RACE reads with MiXCR, giving one entry per CDR3 protein. The repertoire holds hundreds of thousands of distinct CDR3 sequences, with around a fifth as singletons. The sequenced sample was blood. The receptors were gathered from a man in his 70s in good health. Each CDR3 is given with its conserved first and last residue. D genes are given only for firm matches. A row's size may be missing; if present it is once, few, many or a size class.

J,V,D,size,DNA,CDR3
TRBJ2-7,TRBV27,TRBD2,NA,TGTGCCAGCAGTGCCGGGACTAAGAAAACAGAGCAGTACTTC,CASSAGTKKTEQYF
TRBJ2-5,TRBV7-9,NA,many,TGTGCCAGCAGCTTAGTTGGCGGTAGAGAGACCCAGTACTTC,CASSLVGGRETQYF
TRBJ2-1,TRBV27,NA,NA,TGTGCCAGCAGTTCCCGGGACCTCAATGAGCAGTTCTTC,CASSSRDLNEQFF
TRBJ1-1,TRBV27,TRBD1,few,TGTGCCAGCAGTCATAGGACAGGTTGGCTGGCTGAAGCTTTCTTT,CASSHRTGWLAEAFF
TRBJ2-5,TRBV27,NA,NA,TGTGCCAGCAGCCCAATGTCATCAGAGACCCAGTACTTC,CASSPMSSETQYF
TRBJ2-5,TRBV27,NA,few,TGTGCCAGCAGACAGCAGGGATTCCAAGAGACCCAGTACTTC,CASRQQGFQETQYF
TRBJ1-5,TRBV20-1,NA,few,TGCAGTGCTAGAGCAGGGTTCGGCAATCAGCCCCAGCATTTT,CSARAGFGNQPQHF
TRBJ2-6,TRBV7-8,NA,few,TGTGCCAGCAGCTTAGTTAAACGGGACTCTGGGGCCAACGTCCTGACTTTC,CASSLVKRDSGANVLTF
TRBJ2-4,TRBV7-8,TRBD1,few,TGTGCCAGCAGCTTAGCGGCAGGGGGCGTCGGGAACATTCAGTACTTC,CASSLAAGGVGNIQYF
TRBJ1-6,TRBV7-2,TRBD1,NA,TGTGCCAGCAGCTCCGGGACAGGGCGGAATTCACCCCTCCACTTT,CASSSGTGRNSPLHF
TRBJ2-7,TRBV9,TRBD2,few,TGTGCCAGCAGCCGGCGGGAGTTTTATAACGAGCAGTACTTC,CASSRREFYNEQYF
TRBJ2-2,TRBV6-1,NA,NA,TGTGCCAGCAGTGAGACCCCGCTAGCGACGGAGCTGTTTTTT,CASSETPLATELFF
TRBJ2-1,TRBV3-1,TRBD2,many,TGTGCCAGCAGCCGGGTAGCGGGACCATACAATGAGCAGTTCTTC,CASSRVAGPYNEQFF
TRBJ2-7,TRBV20-1,TRBD2,NA,TGCAGTGCTAGAACCGGGACTAGTCTCGAGCAGTACTTC,CSARTGTSLEQYF
TRBJ2-1,TRBV5-1,TRBD2,NA,TGCGCCAGCAGCTTGGCCCCCGTGGCGGGAGGGGGGCAGTTCTTC,CASSLAPVAGGGQFF
TRBJ2-2,TRBV5-1,NA,NA,TGCGCCAGCAGCCAGGGACACCCGAGCACCGGGGAGCTGTTTTTT,CASSQGHPSTGELFF
TRBJ1-1,TRBV7-2,TRBD1,NA,TGTGCCAGCAGCATAAGGACAGGCATGAACACTGAAGCTTTCTTT,CASSIRTGMNTEAFF
TRBJ2-1,TRBV7-6,NA,few,TGTGCCAGCAGCAGAGGGGGGAGCCCTGGGAATGAGCAGTTCTTC,CASSRGGSPGNEQFF
TRBJ1-2,TRBV3-1,NA,few,TGTGCCATCAGCCAAGAACGCCGGGACAACGGCGGCTATGGCTACACCTTC,CAISQERRDNGGYGYTF
TRBJ2-1,TRBV7-9,NA,few,TGTGCCAGCAGCCGTCCTAGTAACAATGAGCAGTTCTTC,CASSRPSNNEQFF
TRBJ2-3,TRBV20-1,TRBD1,few,TGCAGTGCTAGGCTACAGGGGCGTCGGGATACGCAGTATTTT,CSARLQGRRDTQYF
TRBJ2-7,TRBV6-5,TRBD1,NA,TGTGCCAGCAGTTATTCCGGGACAGGGCTGTCGGCATCCTACGAGCAGTACTTC,CASSYSGTGLSASYEQYF
TRBJ2-3,TRBV28,NA,many,TGTGCCAGCAGCCCCTGGGCTAGCGTAAGCACAGATACGCAGTATTTT,CASSPWASVSTDTQYF
TRBJ2-7,TRBV10-1,TRBD2,NA,TGCGCCAGCGGCCGATATAGCGGGAGTGTCGGCGAGCAGTACTTC,CASGRYSGSVGEQYF
TRBJ1-3,TRBV15,NA,few,TGTGCCACCAGCAGGGATACAGGTTTCCTCTCTGGAAACACCATATATTTT,CATSRDTGFLSGNTIYF